The entry that follows covers one T cell receptor beta chain sequence. What it binds is not known. This entry belongs to a study of post-analysis software for immune sequencing data. Findings of the study overall: Significantly lower normalized Chao1 diversity was seen in multiple sclerosis patients than in controls.

Built from TCR beta cDNA, the libraries had unique molecular identifiers in them. The T cell input of roughly 0.95 to 10 million gave a few hundred thousand cDNA molecules. TCRdb itself ran the PCR reads through MiXCR, one entry per CDR3 protein. This sample carries hundreds of thousands of distinct CDR3 sequences, 59% of them seen once, and the ten largest clones take approximately 10%. Specimen: blood. The source of this sequence is a girl aged 2 to 10 with multiple sclerosis.

The CDR3 loop is CASSALMGSNQPQHF. The CDR3 DNA follows: TGTGCCAGCAGTGCTCTCATGGGCAGCAATCAGCCCCAGCATTTT. This chain uses TRBV2 with TRBJ1-5; D is unresolved. V was clipped by 4 bases and J by 1 base, with 11 bases between them. Germline-derived CDR1 and CDR2 are SNHLY and FYNNEI. This CDR3 spans 15 amino acids. The full variable domain, in which reference TRBV2 and TRBJ1-5 provide the parts outside the CDR3, is EPEVTQTPSHQVTQMGQEVILRCVPISNHLYFYWYRQILGQKVEFLVSFYNNEISEKSEIFDDQFSVERPDGSNFTLKIRSTKLEDSAMYFCASSALMGSNQPQHFGDGTRLSIL.